Described below is a single T cell receptor (beta chain) sequence and its context. Its antigen is still unknown. A much larger clone differs by one base, so this may be a read error. This entry is derived from a study of identical twins. One entry per CDR3 protein, called by TCRdb with MiXCR from the 5' RACE reads. The sample carries 450,000 or so distinct CDR3 sequences, approximately 14% recorded once. Study conclusions and caveats: Modelling approaches yielded underestimates of out-of-frame TCR alpha sharing between monozygotic twins.

V trimming: 1 base; J trimming: 10 bases; junction bases outside the gene matches: 10. The CDR3 contains 15 residues. Per the germline V gene, CDR1 is SGHRS and CDR2 is YFSETQ. The same sample was also studied in work on yellow fever vaccine responses in identical twins.

The sequence derives from a woman aged 18-30 years in good health. The V call is TRBV5-1, the J call TRBJ2-1; TRBD2 matches 8 bases. The source material was CD4+ T cells sorted from blood. The DNA of the CDR3 is TGCGCCAGCAGCTTGTCTGAGACTAGCGCTAAAGAGCAGTTCTTC. Protein sequence: CASSLSETSAKEQFF.